Following are 30 T cell receptor beta chains from one sample sequenced in a study of blood T cells in healthy people across ages. The authors ran a second PCR of 7 to 11 cycles using a sample-barcoded 5' primer and a J-beta primer mix. From the 5' RACE reads, TCRdb called clonotypes with MiXCR, one entry per CDR3 protein. The sample carries about 1.4 million distinct CDR3 sequences, approximately 59% recorded once. Sequenced: blood. The receptors were sampled from a man aged 18 to 29 in good health.

V gene TRBV9 combines with J gene TRBJ2-2; 9 nucleotides align to TRBD2. Germline V lookup: CDR1 SGDLS, CDR2 YYNGEE. This CDR3 comprises 13 residues. J gave up 6 bases and V 9 bases, and 6 bases lay outside the gene matches. The CDR3: CATSGTSPGELFF. In DNA form, the CDR3 reads TGTGCCACCTCCGGGACTAGCCCCGGGGAGCTGTTTTTT.

This clonotype was counted only a few times. The chain links TRBV7-9 to TRBJ2-3; D may be TRBD2 (5 bases). The V end lost 4 bases, the J end lost 2 bases, and 16 bases lay between the germline ends. From germline, CDR1 is SEHNR and CDR2 FQNEAQ (reference sequence). The CDR3 covers 16 residues. The CDR3 is CASSSASSMFTDTQYF. The CDR3 DNA sequence: TGTGCCAGCAGCTCGGCTAGCTCCATGTTCACAGATACGCAGTATTTT. Full variable domain (rest looked up from reference TRBV7-9 and TRBJ2-3): DTGVSQNPRHKITKRGQNVTFRCDPISEHNRLYWYRQTLGQGPEFLTYFQNEAQLEKSRLLSDRFSAERPKGSFSTLEIQRTEQGDSAMYLCASSSASSMFTDTQYFGPGTRLTVL.

The chain has TRBV4-2 and TRBJ1-5, with a possible D match to TRBD1 (5 bases). The CDR3 sequence is 14 residues long. V dropped 1 base and J dropped 7 bases, with 11 bases sitting between them. Germline values: CDR1 LGHNA, CDR2 YNFKEQ. The CDR3 bases are TGTGCCAGCAGCCAAGTGGGGGGAGTCCAGCCCCAGCATTTT. This gives the protein CASSQVGGVQPQHF.

As DNA, the CDR3 is TGCGCCAGCAGCCAAGACAACCGCTCTAATGAAAAACTGTTTTTT. This translates into CASSQDNRSNEKLFF. This rearrangement joins TRBV4-3 to TRBJ1-4; D ambiguous. Germline V CDR1 and CDR2: LGHNA, YSLEER. Deletions cut 0 bases from V and 3 bases from J, with 8 bases between. The CDR3 loop spans 15 amino acids.

This clonotype appeared a few times. The chain uses TRBV20-1 and TRBJ2-7; D not certain. Germline assignment: CDR1 DFQATT and CDR2 SNEGSKA (reference sequence). V was pared by 2 bases and J by 3 bases, with 11 bases between. This CDR3 has 13 residues. The CDR3 loop is CSARSWEDYEQYF. CDR3 DNA: TGCAGTGCTAGAAGCTGGGAAGACTACGAGCAGTACTTC.

This sequence joins TRBV2 and TRBJ1-4; D is undetermined. The V and J ends lost 3 bases and 1 base respectively, with 12 bases between them. Germline assignment: CDR1 SNHLY and CDR2 FYNNEI. There are 16 residues in the CDR3. The CDR3 coding sequence is TGTGCCAGCAGTGACCACCTCAGAAGAACTAATGAAAAACTGTTTTTT. Translating gives CASSDHLRRTNEKLFF. The full variable domain, its missing parts supplied by reference TRBV2 and TRBJ1-4, is EPEVTQTPSHQVTQMGQEVILRCVPISNHLYFYWYRQILGQKVEFLVSFYNNEISEKSEIFDDQFSVERPDGSNFTLKIRSTKLEDSAMYFCASSDHLRRTNEKLFFGSGTQLSVL.

This rearrangement joins TRBV7-2 to TRBJ2-7; D is uncertain. Germline V gene data show CDR1 as SGHTA and CDR2 as FQGNSA. This CDR3 region has 13 residues. Deletions cut 3 bases from V and 2 bases from J, with 8 bases between. Here the CDR3 DNA reads TGTGCCAGCAGCTTCGGGCTACCCTACGAGCAGTACTTC. The encoded protein is CASSFGLPYEQYF.

This clonotype turned up a few times. V is TRBV15 and J is TRBJ2-7; 7 positions agree with TRBD2. The end of the DNA fits TRBJ2-5 better, so the J call may be wrong. CDR1 and CDR2 (germline): LNHNV, YYDKDF (reference sequence). The CDR3 covers 15 residues. As DNA, the CDR3 is TGTGCCACCAGCAGAGATTTTGGGAGGGAAGAGACCCAGTACTTC. Its protein product is CATSRDFGREETQYF.

This clonotype was counted many times. The chain has TRBV20-1 and TRBJ1-5, with a possible D match to TRBD1 (5 bases). V was pared by 3 bases and J by 7 bases, with 16 bases between. This CDR3 contains 14 residues. Germline CDR1 reads DFQATT; CDR2 reads SNEGSKA (reference sequence). The DNA of the CDR3 is TGCAGTGCTAGCCGGGGGGAAACTTGGCAGCCCCAGCATTTT. Protein: CSASRGETWQPQHF.

This chain uses TRBV28 with TRBJ1-5; D is uncertain. From germline, CDR1 is MDHEN and CDR2 SYDVKM. CDR3 length: 15 amino acids. The germline V and J ends were trimmed by 3 bases and 5 bases, with 14 bases remaining between them. Here the CDR3 reads CASSLYGPAYQPQHF. The CDR3, as DNA: TGTGCCAGCAGTTTGTATGGGCCAGCGTATCAGCCCCAGCATTTT.

This chain connects TRBV4-1 to TRBJ2-1, with 12 nucleotides matching TRBD2. Trimming cost V 4 bases and J 9 bases; bases outside gene matches: 4. Germline V gene data show CDR1 as MGHRA and CDR2 as YSYEKL. The CDR3 covers 14 residues. The CDR3, as DNA: TGCGCCAGCAGCCCACAGACTAGCGGGAGTGAGCAGTTCTTC. Its protein product is CASSPQTSGSEQFF.

This clonotype was seen a few times. V gene TRBV24-1 combines with J gene TRBJ2-4; D is ambiguous. Germline V gives CDR1 KGHDR, CDR2 SFDVKD. The ends were cut back, 7 bases at V and 8 bases at J, with 14 bases in the middle. The CDR3 is 13 amino acids. The CDR3 protein is CATSDLRLDIQYF. CDR3 DNA: TGTGCCACCAGCGATCTCAGGTTGGACATTCAGTACTTC.

The rearrangement links TRBV10-1 to TRBJ2-4; the D gene is possibly TRBD1 (5 bases). TRBJ2-5 explains the end of the DNA better; the J call may be wrong. Germline V gives CDR1 WNHNN, CDR2 SYGVQD (reference sequence). This CDR3 spans 16 amino acids. Written as DNA, the CDR3 is TGCGCCAGCAGTGTGGGGAATCCGGCAGGGCTGAAGACCCAGTACTTC. This sequence encodes CASSVGNPAGLKTQYF.

This clonotype was found a few times. The rearrangement links TRBV9 to TRBJ2-5, with D possibly being TRBD1 or TRBD2 (5 bases each). The germline V gene encodes CDR1 SGDLS and CDR2 YYNGEE. This CDR3 has 14 amino acids. The V end lost 0 bases, the J end lost 8 bases, and 14 bases lay between the germline ends. Written as DNA, the CDR3 is TGTGCCAGCAGCGTAGTATCGGGGCCCGGAACCCAGTACTTC. Translation gives CASSVVSGPGTQYF.

J is TRBJ2-7 and V is TRBV20-1; 10 bases are a match to TRBD1. V gave up 5 bases and J gave up 5 bases; unmatched junction bases: 12. Germline assignment: CDR1 DFQATT and CDR2 SNEGSKA (reference sequence). The CDR3 is 15 amino acids. CDR3 coding DNA: TGCAGTGCTCGACAAGGGACAGGGGCGACCGACGAGCAGTACTTC. Translating it yields CSARQGTGATDEQYF.

CDR3: CASGDRSTDTQYF. The CDR3 bases are TGTGCCAGCGGGGATAGGAGCACAGATACGCAGTATTTT. The chain combines TRBV2 with TRBJ2-3; D unresolved. Trimming left V 8 bases short and J 0 bases short, with 9 bases between. CDR1 SNHLY and CDR2 FYNNEI come from the germline V gene. The CDR3 is 13 amino acids.

A note on this clonotype: One end of the junction varies from germline; a read error may be responsible. The genes are TRBV12-3 or TRBV12-4 and TRBJ2-1, with D unclear. The length of the CDR3 is 12 residues. The CDR3 DNA is TGTGCCAGCAGTCACTCCTCCAATGAGCAGTTCTTC. This sequence encodes CASSHSSNEQFF.

CDR3 loop: CASGLWRDTQYF. CDR3 sequence (DNA): TGTGCCAGTGGTCTATGGAGAGATACGCAGTATTTT. The V call is TRBV19, the J call TRBJ2-3; D gene unclear. Germline V CDR1 and CDR2: LNHDA, SQIVND (reference sequence). The ends were cut back, 8 bases at V and 5 bases at J, with 11 bases in the middle. The CDR3 length is 12 residues.

V is TRBV7-9 and J is TRBJ2-1; either TRBD1 or TRBD2 may supply D (5 bases each). Germline V gives CDR1 SEHNR, CDR2 FQNEAQ (reference sequence). This CDR3 contains 14 residues. Between the trimmed V and J ends, which lost 1 base and 8 bases, there was a span of 12 bases. CDR3 loop: CASSLVGRGDEQFF. DNA of the CDR3: TGTGCCAGCAGCTTAGTGGGCCGGGGCGATGAGCAGTTCTTC. The full variable domain, rest sourced from reference TRBV7-9 and TRBJ2-1, is DTGVSQNPRHKITKRGQNVTFRCDPISEHNRLYWYRQTLGQGPEFLTYFQNEAQLEKSRLLSDRFSAERPKGSFSTLEIQRTEQGDSAMYLCASSLVGRGDEQFFGPGTRLTVL.

This clonotype was counted a few times. V is TRBV29-1 and J is TRBJ1-2; 8 bases match TRBD1. CDR1 is SQVTM, CDR2 ANQGSEA, per germline. CDR3 length: 12 amino acids. The V gene end was trimmed by 6 bases and the J gene end by 3 bases; junction bases not matched to a gene: 3. The CDR3 spells CSVTGQDYGYTF. The CDR3 DNA reads TGCAGCGTGACGGGACAGGACTATGGCTACACCTTC.

The chain is built from TRBV4-3 and TRBJ1-5, with TRBD1 matching over 8 bases. The CDR3 has 16 residues. Germline loops: CDR1 LGHNA, CDR2 YSLEER. V shed 2 bases, J shed 5 bases, and the junction held 8 bases outside the gene matches. CDR3 sequence: CASSQYPTGADQPQHF. The CDR3 DNA follows: TGCGCCAGCAGCCAATACCCGACAGGGGCGGATCAGCCCCAGCATTTT.

V is TRBV5-1 and J is TRBJ1-6; D gene ambiguous. V lost 3 bases and J lost 10, with 20 bases in between. This CDR3 comprises 16 residues. In germline, CDR1 is SGHRS, CDR2 YFSETQ. CDR3 protein: CASSSPSNERNSPLHF. In nucleotides, the CDR3 is TGCGCCAGCAGCTCCCCGTCGAACGAGAGGAACTCACCCCTCCACTTT.

This chain joins TRBV12-3 or TRBV12-4 and TRBJ2-5, with a possible D match to TRBD2 (6 bases). This CDR3 comprises 13 residues. V lost 6 bases and J lost 10, with 18 bases in between. The CDR3 DNA sequence: TGTGCCAGCAGCCTTTGGGGACTCCTGAACCAGTACTTC. Protein: CASSLWGLLNQYF.

The chain couples TRBV6-6 to TRBJ2-7; D ambiguous. V lost 5 bases, J lost 0 bases, and 17 bases lay in between. The CDR3 contains 16 residues. Germline lookup yields CDR1 MNHNY and CDR2 SVGAGI (reference sequence). The CDR3 sequence is CASSPSRTKGSYEQYF. The CDR3 nucleotides are TGTGCCAGCAGTCCAAGCCGAACGAAGGGCTCCTACGAGCAGTACTTC.

The chain employs TRBV12-3 or TRBV12-4 and TRBJ2-5; 11 bases align to TRBD2. The CDR3 covers 14 residues. V lost 6 bases to trimming and J lost 3 bases; unmatched junction nucleotides: 3. The CDR3 region is CASSPTSGKETQYF. CDR3 nucleotides: TGTGCCAGCAGCCCGACTAGCGGGAAAGAGACCCAGTACTTC.

The V gene is TRBV27, the J gene TRBJ2-4; D is unresolved. The J call may not be correct, given that the DNA end is closer to TRBJ2-7. The CDR3 runs to 15 residues. Germline values: CDR1 MNHEY, CDR2 SMNVEV (reference sequence). The CDR3 protein is CASSFDGSNGYEQYF. The CDR3 region has the DNA TGTGCCAGCAGTTTTGACGGGTCGAACGGCTACGAGCAGTACTTC.

The chain links TRBV3-1 to TRBJ2-1; 7 positions match TRBD1. V shed 4 bases and J 2 bases; nucleotides not matched to a gene: 5. The CDR3 is 15 amino acids. Germline V lookup: CDR1 LGHDT, CDR2 YNNKEL (reference sequence). CDR3: CASSPVGTAYNEQFF. CDR3 nucleotides: TGTGCCAGCAGCCCCGTTGGGACAGCCTACAATGAGCAGTTCTTC.

This clonotype was observed a handful of times. V usage is TRBV10-3 and J usage is TRBJ2-1; 9 bases agree with TRBD2. The CDR3 is made up of 17 amino acids. Germline CDR1 is ENHRY and CDR2 is SYGVKD. Trimming removed 2 bases from V and 1 base from J; junction bases left unmatched: 6. CDR3 coding DNA: TGTGCCATCAGTGAGGCTAGCGGGATTATGTCCTACAATGAGCAGTTCTTC. As protein: CAISEASGIMSYNEQFF.

The V gene is TRBV2, the J gene TRBJ2-6, with D unresolved. The V end lost 3 bases, the J end lost 2 bases, and 8 bases lay between the germline ends. This CDR3 has 15 residues. Germline CDR1 and CDR2: SNHLY and FYNNEI. The CDR3 is CASSERGTGANVLTF. The DNA for the CDR3 is TGTGCCAGCAGTGAGAGAGGAACTGGGGCCAACGTCCTGACTTTC.

The CDR3 DNA reads TGCGCCAGCAGCCTCGGGACCACGAGTTCCTACGAGCAGTACTTC. This encodes CASSLGTTSSYEQYF. The J gene is TRBJ2-7, the V gene TRBV4-1, with D possibly called TRBD1 or TRBD2 (5 bases each). CDR1 MGHRA and CDR2 YSYEKL come from the germline V gene. The CDR3 runs 15 residues. V was pared by 4 bases and J by 1 base, with 14 bases between.